The source of this T cell receptor (beta chain) is a study of blood T cell repertoires in COVID-19. Produced via immunoSEQ multiplex PCR; TCRdb's table is partial and in-frame only. The top ten clones hold 2.5% to 4% of a sample with fewer than 200,000 clones, 85% of them seen once. CDR3 length: 23 amino acids. With V trimmed by 3 bases and J by 2 bases, 23 bases remained unmatched. Germline lookup yields CDR1 MNHEY and CDR2 SMNVEV (reference sequence). This receptor was identified in a human donor with acute or convalescent COVID-19. The donor label of this sample is uncertain. The source material was peripheral blood. The chain uses TRBV27 and TRBJ2-6; 9 bases fit TRBD1. The CDR3 reads CASSFRTGGAPATPSTGANVLTF. The CDR3 nucleotides are TGTGCCAGCAGTTTCCGCACAGGGGGCGCCCCGGCTACCCCTTCAACTGGGGCCAACGTCCTGACTTTC.